This entry features one T cell receptor beta chain sequence. Germline V gene lookup returns CDR1 MNHEY and CDR2 SVGAGI. CDR3 length: 14 amino acids. The V and J ends lost 8 bases and 5 bases, in that order; junction bases with no gene match: 6. This record belongs to a study of OX40 agonist ivuxolimab in advanced cancers. Sequencing used immunoSEQ multiplex PCR; TCRdb keeps in-frame clones, though not all of them. The data contain some 95,000 clones, around 85% of them seen just once; the ten biggest clones take up about 0.8%. The specimen was CD4+ or CD8+ T cells sorted from blood, collected in a trial of the OX40 agonist ivuxolimab. This TCR was recovered from an adult with an advanced solid tumor such as melanoma, head and neck, liver or kidney cancer. The chain combines TRBV6-5 with TRBJ1-6; TRBD1 aligns across 7 bases. The CDR3 sequence: CASLGGLDNSPLHF. CDR3 bases: TGTGCCAGCCTAGGGGGCTTGGATAATTCACCCCTCCACTTT.